The 3 T cell receptor beta chains below come from one sample, sequenced in a study of naive and memory T cell subsets. An oligonucleotide containing a UMI was ligated to the 3' end of TCR cDNA. The SP2 primer and nested alpha and beta constant region primers amplified ligated cDNA in four rounds. TCRdb independently ran MiXCR on the 5' RACE reads; one entry per CDR3 protein. Among roughly 62,000 distinct CDR3 sequences listed, over 7% were seen once. The source of these receptors is a male donor in good health.

This clonotype was counted only a few times. The chain joins TRBV19 to TRBJ2-2; the D is unclear. The V end lost 3 bases, the J end lost 6 bases, and 8 bases lay between the germline ends. Germline V lookup: CDR1 LNHDA, CDR2 SQIVND (reference sequence). This CDR3 is built from 13 residues. The CDR3, as DNA: TGTGCCAGTAGTATGACTTCCCCCGGGGAGCTGTTTTTT. Translating gives CASSMTSPGELFF.

This clonotype showed up many times. This chain connects TRBV5-1 to TRBJ2-3; D uncertain. Trimming shortened V by 4 bases and J by 0 bases, and 18 bases separated the two germline ends. CDR1 SGHRS and CDR2 YFSETQ come from the germline V gene. CDR3 length: 17 residues. For the CDR3, the DNA is TGCGCCAGCAGCGCCCCCTCCGGAGCACCTAGCACAGATACGCAGTATTTT. The encoded protein is CASSAPSGAPSTDTQYF.

The chain couples TRBV30 to TRBJ2-2, with D tentatively TRBD1 (6 bases). Germline V gene sequence: CDR1 GTSNPN, CDR2 SVGIG (reference sequence). The V end was cut by 4 bases, the J end by 0 bases, with 9 bases between. The CDR3 runs 14 residues. The CDR3 spells CAWKRGSNTGELFF. The DNA for the CDR3 is TGTGCCTGGAAGAGGGGGTCGAACACCGGGGAGCTGTTTTTT.